This T cell receptor beta chain was observed in a study of tumor and adjacent non-tumor tissue in lung cancer. Across the whole study: The cohort had 12 adenocarcinoma, a couple of squamous cell and 1 small cell patients. Patients were aged roughly 30 to 76, around ten men and about five women, stage I to III. Points from the study as a whole: Tumor repertoires had a smaller top 100 clone share than normal lung.

The CDR3 spans 14 residues. The germline CDR1 and CDR2 sequences are SGHAT and FQNNGV. Trimming shortened V by 3 bases and J by 0 bases, and 9 bases separated the two germline ends. TCRbeta libraries were built with three rounds of nested PCR, modified from ARM-PCR. Each CDR3 protein is one row after TCRdb ran MiXCR on the multiplex PCR reads. The table includes over 110,000 distinct CDR3 sequences, approximately 72% detected once. In its sample, this clonotype was seen many times. No antigen is known for it. RNA was extracted from bulk tissue without any cell sorting. Newly diagnosed lung cancer patients had thoracic surgery in China, August–late 2014, without prior chemotherapy.

This TCR was recovered from a man in his sixties with small cell lung cancer. The rearrangement joins TRBV11-2 to TRBJ2-7; unclear D gene. The sample was lung tumor tissue. The CDR3 is CASSLQASSYEQYF. CDR3 nucleotide sequence: TGTGCCAGCAGCTTGCAGGCGAGCTCCTACGAGCAGTACTTC.